A single sample is the source of the 25 T cell receptor beta chains below, sequenced in a study of blood T cells in healthy people across ages. Primed by a sample-barcoded 5' primer and a J-beta primer mix, a second PCR proceeded for 7 to 11 cycles. In TCRdb, the 5' RACE reads were re-called with MiXCR into one record per CDR3 protein. The sample lists under 1 million distinct CDR3 sequences; around two fifths were seen once. Source material: blood. These receptors all come from a man aged 55-75 years in good health.

This clonotype was detected a few times. The gene calls are TRBV9 and TRBJ2-3; possible D gene TRBD1, 6 bases. There are 11 residues in the CDR3. Germline loops: CDR1 SGDLS, CDR2 YYNGEE. Trimming took 7 bases from V and 6 from J, leaving 9 bases between them. Written as DNA, the CDR3 is TGTGCCAGCGAGAGGGGGGATACGCAGTATTTT. It encodes CASERGDTQYF.

In its sample, this clonotype was seen a few times. The CDR3: CASTRTGGGLSSYEQYF. The DNA for the CDR3 is TGTGCCAGCACTCGAACTGGCGGGGGCCTTAGCTCCTACGAGCAGTACTTC. This rearrangement joins TRBV6-1 to TRBJ2-7; tentative D call: TRBD2 (7 bases). The V end lost 7 bases, the J end lost 0 bases, and 22 bases lay between the germline ends. This CDR3 spans 17 amino acids. The germline V gene encodes CDR1 MNHNS and CDR2 SASEGT.

A few counts support this clonotype. This chain joins TRBV6-1 and TRBJ2-1, with TRBD2 as a possible D gene (6 bases). Trimming cost V 8 bases and J 2 bases, with 13 bases left between them. Per the germline V gene, CDR1 is MNHNS and CDR2 is SASEGT. The CDR3 covers 14 residues. In DNA, the CDR3 is TGTGCCAGCGGGCCTAGCGTCGCCTACAATGAGCAGTTCTTC. Translation: CASGPSVAYNEQFF.

The CDR3 bases are TGTGCCAGCAGCACCGCCCGGACCCAGTACTTC. This gives the protein CASSTARTQYF. This chain joins TRBV7-8 and TRBJ2-5; D unresolved. The germline V and J ends were trimmed by 5 bases and 7 bases, with 8 bases remaining between them. Germline CDR1 SGHVS, CDR2 FQNEAQ. The CDR3 extends over 11 amino acids.

Details on this clonotype: Since a much larger clone is just one base distant, this may be a read error. This chain links TRBV18 with TRBJ2-3, with no clear D. The CDR3 spans 12 residues. Germline V gives CDR1 KGHSH, CDR2 LQKENI. CDR3 DNA sequence: TGTACCAGCTCACCGGGTGTCGATACGCAGTATTTT. Translating gives CTSSPGVDTQYF.

CDR3 residues: CASSLGRGYTGELFF. The CDR3 coding sequence is TGTGCCAGCAGCTTAGGCAGGGGGTACACCGGGGAGCTGTTTTTT. The V gene is TRBV7-2, the J gene TRBJ2-2; TRBD1 agrees at 7 bases. The CDR3 contains 15 residues. The J segment lost 3 bases and the V segment lost 1 base, leaving 2 bases of the junction unmatched. Germline CDR1 and CDR2: SGHTA and FQGNSA.

This clonotype showed up just once. The gene calls are TRBV5-8 and TRBJ2-1; maybe TRBD1 (5 bases). Trimming stripped 4 bases from V and 8 bases from J, with 13 bases between. Germline assignment: CDR1 SGHTS and CDR2 YDEGEE. The length of the CDR3 is 13 residues. CDR3 nucleotide sequence: TGTGCCAGCAGCGGGTTAGAAGGGGATGAGCAGTTCTTC. Translated, it gives CASSGLEGDEQFF. Based on the CDR3 plus reference TRBV5-8 and TRBJ2-1, the full variable domain is EAGVTQSPTHLIKTRGQQATLRCSPISGHTSVYWYQQALGLGLQFLLWYDEGEERNRGNFPPRFSGRQFPNYSSELNVNALELEDSALYLCASSGLEGDEQFFGPGTRLTVL.

The chain carries TRBV29-1 and TRBJ1-4; D is possibly TRBD1 (6 bases). CDR3 length equals 13 residues. Trimming removed 7 bases from V and 6 bases from J, with 15 bases in between. Germline CDR1 reads SQVTM; CDR2 reads ANQGSEA. In DNA form, the CDR3 reads TGCAGCGCGCTCGAACAGGGATATGAAAAACTGTTTTTT. Its translation: CSALEQGYEKLFF.

This clonotype was seen a few times. V usage is TRBV7-2 and J usage is TRBJ2-7; the D is unclear. CDR1 and CDR2 from the germline V gene are SGHTA and FQGNSA. The length of the CDR3 is 14 residues. V lost 1 base and J lost 2, with 9 bases in between. CDR3 region: CASSLGADTYEQYF. In DNA, the CDR3 is TGTGCCAGCAGCTTAGGTGCAGATACCTACGAGCAGTACTTC.

The chain carries TRBV20-1 and TRBJ1-6; TRBD1 matches 7 bases. The length of the CDR3 is 14 residues. Germline V lookup: CDR1 DFQATT, CDR2 SNEGSKA (reference sequence). The ends lost 4 bases at V and 10 bases at J; junction bases unmatched: 10. Here the CDR3 DNA reads TGCAGTGCTATCCCCGGACAGGACGGATCACCCCTCCACTTT. Protein product: CSAIPGQDGSPLHF.

Notes on this clonotype: Given a much more abundant clone one base away, this may be a read error. The chain couples TRBV2 to TRBJ2-1; TRBD1 matches 8 bases. The better agreement between TRBJ2-7 and the DNA end casts doubt on the J call. Germline V gives CDR1 SNHLY, CDR2 FYNNEI. The CDR3 runs 16 residues. CDR3 protein: CASSLRGPSSYNEQYF. The CDR3 bases are TGTGCCAGCAGTCTCAGGGGGCCCAGCTCCTACAATGAGCAGTACTTC.

This clonotype has a single count. The J gene is TRBJ2-5, the V gene TRBV6-2 or TRBV6-3, with 8 bases lining up with TRBD2. V lost 8 bases and J lost 4; bases outside the gene matches: 9. Germline V gene sequence: CDR1 MNHEY, CDR2 SVGEGT. The CDR3 runs to 14 residues. The CDR3 is CASRGLVGIETQYF. The CDR3 DNA follows: TGTGCCAGCCGGGGACTAGTAGGAATAGAGACCCAGTACTTC.

The chain is built from TRBV5-1 and TRBJ2-1; 14 bases agree with TRBD2. Trimming at V came to 5 bases and at J to 0 bases, leaving 10 bases not matched to a gene. From germline, CDR1 is SGHRS and CDR2 YFSETQ. The CDR3 covers 19 residues. DNA of the CDR3: TGCGCCAGCAGACGGACTAGCGGGGGGCTAAGCAGCTCCTACAATGAGCAGTTCTTC. Translation: CASRRTSGGLSSSYNEQFF.

This clonotype was counted only a few times. V usage is TRBV7-9 and J usage is TRBJ2-5; D gene ambiguous. The CDR3 runs to 12 residues. Germline loops: CDR1 SEHNR, CDR2 FQNEAQ (reference sequence). The V and J ends lost 5 bases and 3 bases respectively, with 7 bases between them. The CDR3 here is CASSKVEETQYF. CDR3 bases: TGTGCCAGCAGCAAAGTAGAAGAGACCCAGTACTTC.

The genes are TRBV4-3 and TRBJ2-3; 10 nucleotides align to TRBD1. Germline-derived CDR1 and CDR2 are LGHNA and YSLEER. V was pared by 0 bases and J by 3 bases, with 3 bases of the junction left unmatched. The CDR3 extends over 16 amino acids. The CDR3 coding sequence is TGCGCCAGCAGCCAAGATAGGGGACAGGGGACAGATACGCAGTATTTT. Protein: CASSQDRGQGTDTQYF.

This clonotype was recorded once. V gene TRBV20-1 combines with J gene TRBJ1-6; TRBD1 is a possible D gene (6 bases). CDR1 DFQATT and CDR2 SNEGSKA come from the germline V gene (reference sequence). CDR3 length: 14 residues. V lost 0 bases and J 9 bases, leaving 12 bases between the germline ends. CDR3: CSAREGQGSSPLHF. CDR3 DNA: TGCAGTGCTAGAGAGGGACAAGGTAGTTCACCCCTCCACTTT.

This clonotype came up a few times. This chain links TRBV3-1 with TRBJ2-1, with 10 bases aligning to TRBD2. The CDR3 consists of 16 residues. The germline V gene has CDR1 LGHDT and CDR2 YNNKEL (reference sequence). With V trimmed by 1 base and J by 3 bases, 3 bases remained unmatched. CDR3 sequence: CASSQVSGGFYNEQFF. The CDR3 DNA sequence: TGTGCCAGCAGCCAAGTTAGCGGGGGGTTCTACAATGAGCAGTTCTTC.

V gene TRBV7-2 combines with J gene TRBJ2-4; TRBD2 agrees at 7 bases. TRBJ2-7 explains the end of the DNA better; the J call may be wrong. Germline V CDR1 and CDR2: SGHTA, FQGNSA. The CDR3 extends over 12 amino acids. In DNA form, the CDR3 reads TGTGCTACTGGGACTACCTCCTACGAGCAGTACTTC. Protein: CATGTTSYEQYF.

This clonotype was counted only a few times. This chain connects TRBV7-9 to TRBJ2-7; D perhaps matches TRBD1 (5 bases). V was trimmed by 1 base and J by 5 bases, leaving 15 bases between them. Germline V CDR1 and CDR2: SEHNR, FQNEAQ (reference sequence). This CDR3 is 15 amino acids long. CDR3 sequence: CASSLGGHRSDEQYF. The CDR3 nucleotides are TGTGCCAGCAGCTTAGGTGGACACCGGAGCGACGAGCAGTACTTC.

The rearrangement links TRBV20-1 to TRBJ1-2, with unresolved D. The CDR3 is made up of 12 amino acids. The germline V and J ends were trimmed by 5 bases and 5 bases, with 12 bases remaining between them. The germline V gene has CDR1 DFQATT and CDR2 SNEGSKA (reference sequence). The CDR3: CSAGGPVYGYTF. Written as DNA, the CDR3 is TGCAGTGCTGGAGGGCCCGTATATGGCTACACCTTC.

Of note for this clonotype: One end of the junction does not line up with germline, which may come from a read error. The CDR3: CASIKEGQGRSPPHF. DNA of the CDR3: TGTGCGAGCATCAAGGAGGGACAGGGACGTTCACCCCCCCACTTT. J is TRBJ1-6 and V is TRBV6-2 or TRBV6-3; 9 bases are shared with TRBD1. The CDR3 spans 15 residues. Germline V gives CDR1 MNHEY, CDR2 SVGEGT.

This chain joins TRBV4-1 and TRBJ1-2; no clear D gene. Germline values: CDR1 MGHRA, CDR2 YSYEKL. CDR3 length: 16 residues. V was clipped by 0 bases and J by 4 bases, with 15 bases between them. The CDR3 DNA reads TGCGCCAGCAGCCAAGAGGCGGGATATCTTGCCTATGGCTACACCTTC. It is translated as CASSQEAGYLAYGYTF.

The chain joins TRBV7-2 to TRBJ2-3, with D hard to call. Looked up from germline, CDR1 is SGHTA and CDR2 is FQGNSA. V was cut by 1 base and J by 0 bases, with 8 bases left in between. The CDR3 runs 15 residues. CDR3 DNA sequence: TGTGCCAGCAGCTTAGTACAGAGTAGCACAGATACGCAGTATTTT. It yields the protein CASSLVQSSTDTQYF.

The chain couples TRBV14 to TRBJ2-3; D gene uncertain. Germline V gene lookup returns CDR1 SGHDN and CDR2 FVKESK. This CDR3 comprises 14 residues. The ends were cut back, 5 bases at V and 5 bases at J, with 14 bases in the middle. CDR3 sequence (DNA): TGTGCCAGCAGCGCCCGACCCTGGAGAGATACGCAGTATTTT. This encodes CASSARPWRDTQYF.

This sequence joins TRBV5-1 and TRBJ1-1; 10 bases match TRBD1. Germline lookup yields CDR1 SGHRS and CDR2 YFSETQ. CDR3 length: 15 amino acids. V was pared by 2 bases and J by 4 bases, with 5 bases of the junction left unmatched. The CDR3: CASSLGGTGVTEAFF. The DNA of the CDR3 is TGCGCCAGCAGCTTAGGAGGGACAGGGGTCACTGAAGCTTTCTTT.